This T cell receptor beta chain was profiled in a study of blood T cell repertoires in COVID-19. TCRdb's table, derived via immunoSEQ multiplex PCR, lists solely in-frame clones and lacks some. The table lists 210,000 or so clones, 88% of them singletons. Germline V gene data show CDR1 as SQVTM and CDR2 as ANQGSEA. Trimming at V came to 6 bases and at J to 5 bases, leaving 9 bases not matched to a gene. The CDR3 totals 14 residues. The sequence came from a woman aged 30 to 39 who had been exposed to COVID-19. The sample taken for sequencing was PBMCs or T cells enriched from blood (not recorded which). V usage is TRBV29-1 and J usage is TRBJ2-1; 8 positions match TRBD2. The CDR3 DNA sequence: TGCAGCGTAGTGGGACTAGGCGAAAACAATGAGCAGTTCTTC. As protein: CSVVGLGENNEQFF.